This T cell receptor beta chain was found in a study of blood T cell repertoires in COVID-19. This clone was found once. Patients at the Seattle site were enrolled during active infection and followed longitudinally. Generated by immunoSEQ multiplex PCR, the TCRdb table keeps only in-frame clones and is missing some. The sample includes about 230,000 clones, about nine tenths of them seen just once. The CDR3 has 13 amino acids. V lost 3 bases and J lost 5; bases outside the gene matches: 4. Germline V gene lookup returns CDR1 SGHRS and CDR2 YFSETQ. The clonotype comes from a man over 45 with COVID-19, enrolled during active disease. Sequencing was performed on peripheral blood. This chain links TRBV5-1 with TRBJ1-2; 7 positions agree with TRBD1. The CDR3 nucleotides are TGCGCCAGCAGCTCCACAGGGGAGTATGGCTACACCTTC. It encodes CASSSTGEYGYTF. Looking up the rest from reference TRBV5-1 and TRBJ1-2 gives the full variable domain: KAGVTQTPRYLIKTRGQQVTLSCSPISGHRSVSWYQQTPGQGLQFLFEYFSETQRNKGNFPGRFSGRQFSNSRSEMNVSTLELGDSALYLCASSSTGEYGYTFGSGTRLTVV.